The rows below give T cell receptor beta chains drawn from one sample of a study of shared clonotypes between healthy human individuals. Data came from immunoSEQ multiplex PCR; TCRdb stores just in-frame clones and leaves some out. The data show some 1.4 million clones, roughly 96% seen once. The sample taken for sequencing was naive CD4+ T cells sorted from blood. The source of these receptors is a man aged 25 to 45 in good health. Each CDR3 is given with its conserved first and last residue. Fields, in order: J gene, V gene, D gene, clone size, CDR3 DNA, CDR3 protein. D genes are given only for firm matches. Clone size is shown for a subset of rows, as once, few, many or a class of expanded clone.

>TRBJ1-4|TRBV9|NA|once
TGTGCCAGCAGCCTATCCCCCGCACAGAGGGGAGAACGCGGTGAAAAACTGTTTTTT
CASSLSPAQRGERGEKLFF
>TRBJ1-1|TRBV15|TRBD1|once
TGTGCCACCAGCGTAGACAGGGGGCCGGGCACTGAAGCTTTCTTT
CATSVDRGPGTEAFF
>TRBJ1-5|TRBV19|NA|NA
TGTGCCAGTAGTCCCGGTCTCCCCGGCCATCAGCCCCAGCATTTT
CASSPGLPGHQPQHF
>TRBJ2-7|TRBV28|NA|NA
TGTGCCAGCAGTTTACCCGGGAGTTCCTACGAGCAGTACTTC
CASSLPGSSYEQYF
>TRBJ2-7|TRBV5-8|TRBD1|NA
TGTGCCAGCAGCGCCTACAGGGGGATCCCCTACGAGCAGTACTTC
CASSAYRGIPYEQYF
>TRBJ1-5|TRBV5-1|NA|NA
TGCGCCAGCAGCTTGGTTCAGGGAAGTCAGCCCCAGCATTTT
CASSLVQGSQPQHF
>TRBJ2-6|TRBV29-1|NA|NA
TGCAGCGTTGCTATAGGTGGGGCCAACGTCCTGACTTTC
CSVAIGGANVLTF
>TRBJ2-3|TRBV7-9|NA|NA
TGTGCCAGCAGCCATACAGATACGCAGTATTTT
CASSHTDTQYF
>TRBJ2-3|TRBV18|NA|NA
TGTGCCAGCTCACCACTTGGGCCGGGGTCTAGCACAGATACGCAGTATTTT
CASSPLGPGSSTDTQYF
>TRBJ1-4|TRBV7-9|NA|NA
TGTGCCAGCAGCTTCAACAGGGCGTGGAATGAAAAACTGTTTTTT
CASSFNRAWNEKLFF
>TRBJ2-7|TRBV15|TRBD1|NA
TGTGCCACCAGCAGGGCCCGGGGACAGTCCTACGAGCAGTACTTC
CATSRARGQSYEQYF
>TRBJ2-2|TRBV5-4|NA|NA
TGTGCCAGCAGCTTATCGATAAACACCGGGGAGCTGTTTTTT
CASSLSINTGELFF
>TRBJ2-7|TRBV7-2|TRBD2|once
TGTGCCAGCAGCCCGCGCCGCCTAGCGGGAGTTTACGAGCAGTACTTC
CASSPRRLAGVYEQYF
>TRBJ1-2|TRBV5-8|NA|NA
TGTGCCAGCAGCTTGGGACGTAACTATGGCTACACCTTC
CASSLGRNYGYTF
>TRBJ2-7|TRBV5-1|TRBD1|NA
TGCGCCAGCAGCTCAGCCGGGACAGGGCGTGGAGAGCAGTACTTC
CASSSAGTGRGEQYF
>TRBJ2-3|TRBV29-1|NA|NA
TGCAGCGTTAGTAGCGGTTCCAGCACAGATACGCAGTATTTT
CSVSSGSSTDTQYF
>TRBJ2-5|TRBV9|TRBD2|once
TGTGCCAGCAGCCCCCGACTAGCGGGAGGGCCCGAGACCCAGTACTTC
CASSPRLAGGPETQYF
>TRBJ1-3|TRBV5-6|NA|NA
TGTGCCAGCAGCTGGCGGGGGGATGTCCGAAACACCATATATTTT
CASSWRGDVRNTIYF
>TRBJ2-3|TRBV2|NA|NA
TGTGCCAGCAGTGAATCGGTCCCCACAGATACGCAGTATTTT
CASSESVPTDTQYF
>TRBJ2-7|TRBV11-3|NA|once
TGTGCCAGCAGCTTAGAGCTTAATTACGAGCAGTACTTC
CASSLELNYEQYF
>TRBJ2-7|TRBV2|NA|NA
TGTGCCAGCGGAGGAGGTTCGAGGCTCGAGCAGTACTTC
CASGGGSRLEQYF
>TRBJ2-2|TRBV25-1|NA|NA
TGTGCCAGCAGTGACAGGGATTCCGATTATACCGGGGAGCTGTTTTTT
CASSDRDSDYTGELFF
>TRBJ2-5|TRBV6-6|NA|NA
TGTGCCAGCAGTTACGCCTCGGGTGGACAAGAGACCCAGTACTTC
CASSYASGGQETQYF
>TRBJ2-7|TRBV5-6|NA|NA
TGTGCCAGCAGCTTGGATTTCTACGAGCAGTACTTC
CASSLDFYEQYF
>TRBJ2-5|TRBV9|TRBD1|once
TGTGCCAGCAGCGGGACAGGGTGGCCGGAGACCCAGTACTTC
CASSGTGWPETQYF
>TRBJ2-5|TRBV18|TRBD1|NA
TGTGCCAGCTCACCGCGACAGGGGCGCCGGGAAGAGACCCAGTACTTC
CASSPRQGRREETQYF
>TRBJ2-6|TRBV9|NA|NA
TGTGCCAGCAGCGTAGGGACCGCCTGGGGGGCCAACGTCCTGACTTTC
CASSVGTAWGANVLTF
>TRBJ2-7|TRBV2|NA|NA
TGTGCCAGCAGCATAGCCGGAAAGCCGTACGAGCAGTACTTC
CASSIAGKPYEQYF
>TRBJ2-2|TRBV5-6|NA|NA
TGTGCCAGCAGCTTGGATGTTAATAGGGTGACGAACACCGGGGAGCTGTTTTTT
CASSLDVNRVTNTGELFF
>TRBJ1-1|TRBV2|NA|NA
TGTGCCAGCAGGGACAGGAACACTGAAGCTTTCTTT
CASRDRNTEAFF
>TRBJ2-7|TRBV5-1|TRBD1|NA
TGCGCCAGCACCTCCGGGACAGGGGGCTACGAGCAGTACTTC
CASTSGTGGYEQYF
>TRBJ2-7|TRBV11-3|NA|NA
TGTGCCAGCAGCTCGGGACCGCCCAACGAGCAGTACTTC
CASSSGPPNEQYF
>TRBJ2-5|TRBV28|NA|NA
TGTGCCAGCAGAGGGGCTGGGGAGACCCAGTACTTC
CASRGAGETQYF
>TRBJ2-1|TRBV5-1|NA|NA
TGCGCCAGCAGCGAGATGGGACGCCTGAACAATGAGCAGTTCTTC
CASSEMGRLNNEQFF
>TRBJ1-5|TRBV18|TRBD1|NA
TGTGCCAGCTCAAAAAACAGGGGAACCTCGCAGCCCCAGCATTTT
CASSKNRGTSQPQHF
>TRBJ2-7|TRBV28|TRBD1|NA
TGTGCCAGCACCACCCTACAGGGGACCTACGAGCAGTACTTC
CASTTLQGTYEQYF
>TRBJ2-2|TRBV15|NA|NA
TGTGCCACCAGCAGAGGTGGTCCCGGGTCCGGGGAGCTGTTTTTT
CATSRGGPGSGELFF
>TRBJ2-1|TRBV27|NA|once
TGTGCCAGCAGTGCCTGGCGCAGGGAGCAGTTCTTC
CASSAWRREQFF
>TRBJ2-3|TRBV5-1|TRBD2|NA
TGCGCCAGCGCGGGACAGGGTTTTCGCAGACTAGCGGGAGGGCCACCAGCTGATACGCAGTATTTT
CASAGQGFRRLAGGPPADTQYF
>TRBJ2-2|TRBV10-1|NA|NA
TGCGCCAGCAGTGGGCTGCGCACCGGGGAGCTGTTTTTT
CASSGLRTGELFF
>TRBJ2-3|TRBV7-2|TRBD2|NA
TGTGCCAGCAGCTTAGCGCTAGCGGGAGGGAGCGGCTCAGATACGCAGTATTTT
CASSLALAGGSGSDTQYF
>TRBJ2-3|TRBV6-5|NA|NA
TGTGCCAGCAGTTCTTCTGGAACTAGCCGAAGGGCCTTCTTT
CASSSSGTSRRAFF
>TRBJ2-5|TRBV19|TRBD1|NA
TGTGCCAGTAGTACAGGGGGGACCCAGTACTTC
CASSTGGTQYF
>TRBJ2-1|TRBV6-6|NA|once
TGTGCCAGCAGTCGGCGAAACAGGGTCCCCTACAATGAGCAGTTCTTC
CASSRRNRVPYNEQFF
>TRBJ1-2|TRBV5-4|NA|NA
TGTGCCAGCAGCCTGCAGGGGAATGGCTACACCTTC
CASSLQGNGYTF
>TRBJ1-1|TRBV4-1|NA|NA
TGCGCCAGCAGCCAAGATTTAGGTAGGGTGAAGCTGAACACTGAAGCTTTCTTT
CASSQDLGRVKLNTEAFF
>TRBJ1-1|TRBV5-1|TRBD1|NA
TGCGCCAGCAGCTTGATGGGACAGGGGGGATTGAACACTGAAGCTTTCTTT
CASSLMGQGGLNTEAFF
>TRBJ1-5|TRBV7-2|NA|NA
TGTGCCAGCAGCCCCCAGCCCGGGACTAATCAGCCCCAGCATTTT
CASSPQPGTNQPQHF
>TRBJ2-7|TRBV11-2|TRBD2|NA
TGTGCCAGCAGCTTGGGGGGGTCCTACGAGCAGTACTTC
CASSLGGSYEQYF
>TRBJ2-2|TRBV29-1|NA|NA
TGCAGCGTTTTCGCCGGGGAGCTGTTTTTT
CSVFAGELFF
>TRBJ2-7|TRBV4-1|NA|once
TGCGCCAGCATAATGGACGAGCAGTACTTC
CASIMDEQYF
>TRBJ2-7|TRBV11-2|TRBD2|NA
TGTGCCAGCACCATCAGCGGGGGCCGCTACGAGCAGTACTTC
CASTISGGRYEQYF
>TRBJ2-2|TRBV18|TRBD2|NA
TGTGCCAGCTCACTGGCCGGGACTAGCGGGGCTCGCACCGGGGAGCTGTTTTTT
CASSLAGTSGARTGELFF
>TRBJ1-1|TRBV7-9|NA|NA
TGTGCCGGTCAGCTGAACACTGAAGCTTTCTTT
CAGQLNTEAFF
>TRBJ1-5|TRBV28|TRBD1|NA
TGTGCCAGCAGTCTCAGGACAGGGTTGATTCAGCCCCAGCATTTT
CASSLRTGLIQPQHF
>TRBJ1-2|TRBV5-1|NA|NA
TGCGCCAGCAGCCTGGACCCAGCTAACTATGGCTACACCTTC
CASSLDPANYGYTF
>TRBJ2-1|TRBV7-2|TRBD2|NA
TGTGCCAGCAGCTTGAGACTAGCGGGAAATCTCAATGAGCAGTTCTTC
CASSLRLAGNLNEQFF
>TRBJ2-7|TRBV7-9|NA|once
TGTGCCAGCAGCTTAACCCTCAGGGACTACGAGCAGTACTTC
CASSLTLRDYEQYF
>TRBJ2-5|TRBV10-3|NA|NA
TGTGCCATCAGTAGAGCCCCGAGTTTCCGGGAGACCCAGTACTTC
CAISRAPSFRETQYF